The clone carrying this TCR beta chain appeared a few times. Germline assignment: CDR1 MDHEN and CDR2 SYDVKM. The V end was cut by 5 bases, the J end by 0 bases, with 16 bases between. The CDR3 is made up of 16 amino acids. This sample was taken from a study of early T cells in non-severe SARS-CoV-2 infection. TCRdb used MiXCR to reprocess the 5' RACE reads, holding one entry per CDR3 protein. The sample has roughly 54,000 distinct CDR3 sequences, roughly 7.6% seen once. The sequenced sample was whole blood, obtained at baseline. This receptor was identified in an adult who was a healthcare worker with PCR-confirmed SARS-CoV-2 infection or an uninfected control (not recorded which). The chain uses TRBV28 and TRBJ2-5; D is unclear. In DNA, the CDR3 is TGTGCCAGCAGTAACTTGGGTGGGCGGAACCAAGAGACCCAGTACTTC. It encodes CASSNLGGRNQETQYF. The whole variable domain, filled in from reference TRBV28 and TRBJ2-5, reads DVKVTQSSRYLVKRTGEKVFLECVQDMDHENMFWYRQDPGLGLRLIYFSYDVKMKEKGDIPEGYSVSREKKERFSLILESASTNQTSMYLCASSNLGGRNQETQYFGPGTRLLVL.